This TCR beta chain was documented in a study of blood T cell repertoires in COVID-19. Study details: Sites across the United States, Italy and Spain contributed samples from acute and convalescent COVID-19. T cells, B-cell-depleted T cells, or PBMCs provided the cDNA or gDNA that served as material.

How the authors handled the data: The authors estimated nucleated cell counts from reference gene primer amplification. Here immunoSEQ multiplex PCR was the method, and the copy in TCRdb shows in-frame clones only, minus some. The V and J calls and clone size are taken from that table; D and trimming were inferred from the DNA. The repertoire consists of 120,000 or so clones, with 86% occurring once and the leading ten covering roughly 4.7%. This clone appeared a single time. Trimming removed 2 bases from V and 10 bases from J, with 12 bases in between. CDR1 MNHEY and CDR2 SMNVEV come from the germline V gene (reference sequence). This CDR3 is 13 amino acids long.

The origin of this receptor is a man aged 40-49 years with acute or convalescent COVID-19. The V call is TRBV27, the J call TRBJ2-1, with D maybe TRBD1 (5 bases). Source material: peripheral blood. Here the CDR3 DNA reads TGTGCCAGCAGTTTAAAAGGGGATCGGGAGCAGTTCTTC. Protein: CASSLKGDREQFF.